A selection of T cell receptor beta chains follows, all from one sample in a study of blood T cell repertoires in COVID-19. The data were produced by immunoSEQ multiplex PCR, yet TCRdb's version contains in-frame clones alone and is incomplete. The table has tens of thousands of clones, 90% to 95% seen once. Sequences were obtained from peripheral blood. The receptors stem from a woman in her forties or fifties in a cohort sampled during active COVID-19. Both conserved end residues are part of each CDR3. The D gene is left open where the match is weak. Clone sizes are given selectively: once, few, many, or a class where the clone is expanded.

j_gene: TRBJ2-3
abundance: -
v_gene: TRBV10-1
d_gene: TRBD1
CDR3nt: TGCGCCACCTCGACAGGGGACACAGATACGCAGTATTTT
CDR3aa: CATSTGDTDTQYF

j_gene: TRBJ1-2
abundance: -
v_gene: TRBV3-1/TRBV3-2
d_gene: -
CDR3nt: TGTGCCAGCAGCCAAGGCTGGAGCACTCCCTATGGCTACACCTTC
CDR3aa: CASSQGWSTPYGYTF

j_gene: TRBJ1-2
abundance: -
v_gene: TRBV24-1
d_gene: -
CDR3nt: TGTGCCACCAGTGATAACTTTTGGGCAATTGGCTACACCTTC
CDR3aa: CATSDNFWAIGYTF

j_gene: TRBJ1-2
abundance: -
v_gene: TRBV19
d_gene: TRBD1
CDR3nt: TGTGCCAGTAGTAGGGGACAGGGGCGTAACTATGGCTACACCTTC
CDR3aa: CASSRGQGRNYGYTF

j_gene: TRBJ2-5
abundance: once
v_gene: TRBV5-1
d_gene: TRBD2
CDR3nt: TGCGCCAGCAGCTTGGGACTAGCACGACGAGAGACCCAGTACTTC
CDR3aa: CASSLGLARRETQYF

j_gene: TRBJ2-2
abundance: once
v_gene: TRBV7-8
d_gene: TRBD2
CDR3nt: TGTGCCAGCAGCTGGGAAAGCGGGACTCCGAACACCGGGGAGCTGTTTTTT
CDR3aa: CASSWESGTPNTGELFF

j_gene: TRBJ1-5
abundance: -
v_gene: TRBV18
d_gene: TRBD1
CDR3nt: TGTGCCAGCTCATCGGGACAGGGGGCGGCTAGCAATCAGCCCCAGCATTTT
CDR3aa: CASSSGQGAASNQPQHF

j_gene: TRBJ2-5
abundance: -
v_gene: TRBV3-1/TRBV3-2
d_gene: TRBD2
CDR3nt: TGTGCCAGCAGCCAAGGAGGGACTAGCGGGAGTCGGGAGACCCAGTACTTC
CDR3aa: CASSQGGTSGSRETQYF

j_gene: TRBJ2-1
abundance: once
v_gene: TRBV12-3/TRBV12-4
d_gene: TRBD2
CDR3nt: TGTGCCAGCAGGGGACTAGCAGCAGGGCAGTTCTTC
CDR3aa: CASRGLAAGQFF

j_gene: TRBJ1-4
abundance: -
v_gene: TRBV3-1/TRBV3-2
d_gene: TRBD1
CDR3nt: TGTGCCAGCAGCCTGAGACAGGGCCAGGAAAAACTGTTTTTT
CDR3aa: CASSLRQGQEKLFF

j_gene: TRBJ2-7
abundance: -
v_gene: TRBV15
d_gene: -
CDR3nt: TGTGCCACCAGCAGAGATCCCGACAGGTACGAGCAGTACTTC
CDR3aa: CATSRDPDRYEQYF

j_gene: TRBJ1-3
abundance: -
v_gene: TRBV2
d_gene: -
CDR3nt: TGTGCCAGCAGTGCCCTGGCCGGGTCTCCTGGAAACACCATATATTTT
CDR3aa: CASSALAGSPGNTIYF

j_gene: TRBJ1-2
abundance: once
v_gene: TRBV18
d_gene: TRBD1
CDR3nt: TGTGCCAGCTCACCGGGACAGGAAGGTGGCTACACCTTC
CDR3aa: CASSPGQEGGYTF

j_gene: TRBJ1-6
abundance: -
v_gene: TRBV6-5
d_gene: -
CDR3nt: TGTGCCAGCAGTTACGTCGATTCACCCCTCCACTTT
CDR3aa: CASSYVDSPLHF